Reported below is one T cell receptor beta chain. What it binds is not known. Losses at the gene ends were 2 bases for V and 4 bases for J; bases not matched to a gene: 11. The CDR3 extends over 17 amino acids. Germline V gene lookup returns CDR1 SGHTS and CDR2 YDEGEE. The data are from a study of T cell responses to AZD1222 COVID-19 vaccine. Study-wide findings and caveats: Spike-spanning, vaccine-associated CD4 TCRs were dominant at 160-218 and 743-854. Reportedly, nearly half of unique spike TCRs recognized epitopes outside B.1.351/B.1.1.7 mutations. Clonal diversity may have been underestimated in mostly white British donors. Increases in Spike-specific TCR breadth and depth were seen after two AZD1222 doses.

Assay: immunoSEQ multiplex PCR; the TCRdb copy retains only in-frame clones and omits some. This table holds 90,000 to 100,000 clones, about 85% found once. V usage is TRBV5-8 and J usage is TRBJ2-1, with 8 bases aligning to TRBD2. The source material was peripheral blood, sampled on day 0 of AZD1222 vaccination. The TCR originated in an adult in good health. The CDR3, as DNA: TGTGCCAGCAGCTTTAGTCTAGCGGGTCGACTTTACAATGAGCAGTTCTTC. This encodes CASSFSLAGRLYNEQFF.